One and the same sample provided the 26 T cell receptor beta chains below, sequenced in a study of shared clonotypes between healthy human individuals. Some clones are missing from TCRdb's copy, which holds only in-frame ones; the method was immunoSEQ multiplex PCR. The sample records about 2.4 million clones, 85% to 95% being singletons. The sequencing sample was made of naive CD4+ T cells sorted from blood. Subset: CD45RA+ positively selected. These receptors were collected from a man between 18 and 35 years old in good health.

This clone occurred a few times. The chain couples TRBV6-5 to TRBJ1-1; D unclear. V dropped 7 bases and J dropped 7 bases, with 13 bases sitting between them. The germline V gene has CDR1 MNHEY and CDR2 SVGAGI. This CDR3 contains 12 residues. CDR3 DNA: TGTGCCAGCACCAACTCCGGTCTTGAAGCTTTCTTT. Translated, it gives CASTNSGLEAFF.

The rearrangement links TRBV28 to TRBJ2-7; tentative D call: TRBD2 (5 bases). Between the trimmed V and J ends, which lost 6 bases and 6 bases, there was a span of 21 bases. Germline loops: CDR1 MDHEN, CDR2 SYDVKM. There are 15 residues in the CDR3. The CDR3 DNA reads TGTGCCAGCAGCTCGCCCGGACTCCGGATGGGCGAGCAGTACTTC. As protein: CASSSPGLRMGEQYF.

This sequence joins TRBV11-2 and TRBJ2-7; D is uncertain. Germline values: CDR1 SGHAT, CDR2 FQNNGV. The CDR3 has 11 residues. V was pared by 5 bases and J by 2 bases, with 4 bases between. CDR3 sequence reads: CASSVTYEQYF. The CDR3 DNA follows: TGTGCCAGCAGCGTTACCTACGAGCAGTACTTC.

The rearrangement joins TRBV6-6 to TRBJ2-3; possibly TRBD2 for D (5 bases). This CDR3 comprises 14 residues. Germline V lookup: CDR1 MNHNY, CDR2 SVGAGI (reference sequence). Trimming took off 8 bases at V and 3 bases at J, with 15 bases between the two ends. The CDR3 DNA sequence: TGTGCCAGCGCTAAACCCTCGGGGACAGATACGCAGTATTTT. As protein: CASAKPSGTDTQYF.

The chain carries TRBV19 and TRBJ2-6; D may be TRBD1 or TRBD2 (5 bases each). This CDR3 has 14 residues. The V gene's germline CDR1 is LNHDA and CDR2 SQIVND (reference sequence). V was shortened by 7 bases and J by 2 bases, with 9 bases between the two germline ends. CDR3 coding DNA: TGTGCCAGTACGCAGGGAGCTGGGGCCAACGTCCTGACTTTC. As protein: CASTQGAGANVLTF.

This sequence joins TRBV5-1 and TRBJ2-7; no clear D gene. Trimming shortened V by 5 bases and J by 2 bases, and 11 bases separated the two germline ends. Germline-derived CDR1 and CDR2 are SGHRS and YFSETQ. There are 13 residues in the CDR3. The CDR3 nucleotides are TGCGCCAGCAGAGGTTCAGGAACCTACGAGCAGTACTTC. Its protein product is CASRGSGTYEQYF. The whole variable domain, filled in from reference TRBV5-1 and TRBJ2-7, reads KAGVTQTPRYLIKTRGQQVTLSCSPISGHRSVSWYQQTPGQGLQFLFEYFSETQRNKGNFPGRFSGRQFSNSRSEMNVSTLELGDSALYLCASRGSGTYEQYFGPGTRLTVT.

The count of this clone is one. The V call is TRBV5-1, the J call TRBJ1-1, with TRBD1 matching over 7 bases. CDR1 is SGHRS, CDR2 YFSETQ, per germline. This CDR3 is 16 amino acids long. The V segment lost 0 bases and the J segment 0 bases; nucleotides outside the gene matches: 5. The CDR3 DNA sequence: TGCGCCAGCAGCTTGGGAGGACAGGCACTGAACACTGAAGCTTTCTTT. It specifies CASSLGGQALNTEAFF.

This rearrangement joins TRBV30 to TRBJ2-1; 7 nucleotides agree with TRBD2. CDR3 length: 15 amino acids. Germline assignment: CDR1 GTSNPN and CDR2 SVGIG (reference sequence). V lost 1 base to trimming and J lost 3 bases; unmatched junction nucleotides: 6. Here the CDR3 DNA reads TGTGCCTGGAGTGAAAAGGGCGGGAGCTACAATGAGCAGTTCTTC. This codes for CAWSEKGGSYNEQFF.

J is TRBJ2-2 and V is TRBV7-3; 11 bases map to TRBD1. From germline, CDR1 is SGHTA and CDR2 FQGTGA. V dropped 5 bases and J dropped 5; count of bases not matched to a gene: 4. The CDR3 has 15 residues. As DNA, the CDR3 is TGTGCCAGCAGCCCTGGGACAGGGGGGACCGGGGAGCTGTTTTTT. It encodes CASSPGTGGTGELFF.

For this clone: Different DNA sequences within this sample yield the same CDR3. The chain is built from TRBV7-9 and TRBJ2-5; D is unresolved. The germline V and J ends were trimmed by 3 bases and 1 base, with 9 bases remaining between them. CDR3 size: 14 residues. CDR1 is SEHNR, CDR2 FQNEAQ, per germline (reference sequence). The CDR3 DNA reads TGTGCCAGCAGCTTCTGGGGTCTCCAAGAGACCCAGTACTTC. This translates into CASSFWGLQETQYF.

The CDR3 loop reads CASSPGDGATNEKLFF. In DNA, the CDR3 is TGTGCCAGCTCACCCGGGGACGGGGCAACTAATGAAAAACTGTTTTTT. This rearrangement joins TRBV18 to TRBJ1-4, with a weak D call TRBD1 (5 bases). This CDR3 spans 16 amino acids. The germline V and J ends were trimmed by 3 bases and 0 bases, with 11 bases remaining between them. The germline V gene encodes CDR1 KGHSH and CDR2 LQKENI. Together with reference TRBV18 and TRBJ1-4, the CDR3 gives the full variable domain: NAGVMQNPRHLVRRRGQEARLRCSPMKGHSHVYWYRQLPEEGLKFMVYLQKENIIDESGMPKERFSAEFPKEGPSILRIQQVVRGDSAAYFCASSPGDGATNEKLFFGSGTQLSVL.

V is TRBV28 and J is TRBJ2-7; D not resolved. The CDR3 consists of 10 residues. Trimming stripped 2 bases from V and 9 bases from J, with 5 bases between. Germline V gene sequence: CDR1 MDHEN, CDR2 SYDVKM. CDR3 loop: CASSLERQYF. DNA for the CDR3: TGTGCCAGCAGTTTAGAGAGGCAGTACTTC.

CDR3 loop: CASRGTGTIETQYF. As DNA, the CDR3 is TGTGCCAGCAGGGGGACTGGGACTATAGAGACCCAGTACTTC. The chain couples TRBV2 to TRBJ2-5, with 7 bases matching TRBD2. The germline V gene has CDR1 SNHLY and CDR2 FYNNEI. The CDR3 contains 14 residues. Trimming at V came to 6 bases and at J to 4 bases, leaving 8 bases not matched to a gene.

CDR3 coding DNA: TGTGCCAGCAGTTTTCAACCGGGGAGTGGTGAGACCCAGTACTTC. As protein: CASSFQPGSGETQYF. This sequence joins TRBV27 and TRBJ2-5; D perhaps matches TRBD2 (5 bases). The CDR3 has 15 residues. Germline V CDR1 and CDR2: MNHEY, SMNVEV (reference sequence). The V end was cut by 3 bases, the J end by 5 bases, with 16 bases between.

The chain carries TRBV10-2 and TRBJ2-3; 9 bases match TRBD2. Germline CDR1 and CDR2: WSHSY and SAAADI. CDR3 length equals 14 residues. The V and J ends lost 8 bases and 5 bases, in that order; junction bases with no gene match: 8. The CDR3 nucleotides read TGCGCCAGCGGCGGGGGGGCTGGTGGAGATACGCAGTATTTT. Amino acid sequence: CASGGGAGGDTQYF.

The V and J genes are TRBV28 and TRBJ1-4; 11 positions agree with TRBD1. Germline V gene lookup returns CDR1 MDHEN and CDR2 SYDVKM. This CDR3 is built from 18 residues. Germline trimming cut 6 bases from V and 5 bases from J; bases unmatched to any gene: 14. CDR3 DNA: TGTGCCAGCAGACCTTCTCCCGGGACAGGGGGGCGGAATGAAAAACTGTTTTTT. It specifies CASRPSPGTGGRNEKLFF.

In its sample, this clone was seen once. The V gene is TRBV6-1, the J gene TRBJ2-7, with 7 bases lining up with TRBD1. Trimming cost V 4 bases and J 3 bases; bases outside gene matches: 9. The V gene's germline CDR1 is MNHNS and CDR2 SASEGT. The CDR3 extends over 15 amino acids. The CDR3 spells CASSVNPGTVYEQYF. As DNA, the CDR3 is TGTGCCAGCAGTGTCAACCCCGGGACAGTCTACGAGCAGTACTTC.

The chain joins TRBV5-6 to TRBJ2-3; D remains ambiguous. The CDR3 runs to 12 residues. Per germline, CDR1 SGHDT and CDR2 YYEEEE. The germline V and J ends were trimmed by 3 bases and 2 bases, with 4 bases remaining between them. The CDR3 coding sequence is TGTGCCAGCAGCTCCTTCACAGATACGCAGTATTTT. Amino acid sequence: CASSSFTDTQYF.

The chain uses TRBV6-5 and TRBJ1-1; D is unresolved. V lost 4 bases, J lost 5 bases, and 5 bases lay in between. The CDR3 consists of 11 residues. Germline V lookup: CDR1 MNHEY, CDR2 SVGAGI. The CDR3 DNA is TGTGCCAGCAGTTGGACGACTGAAGCTTTCTTT. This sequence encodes CASSWTTEAFF.

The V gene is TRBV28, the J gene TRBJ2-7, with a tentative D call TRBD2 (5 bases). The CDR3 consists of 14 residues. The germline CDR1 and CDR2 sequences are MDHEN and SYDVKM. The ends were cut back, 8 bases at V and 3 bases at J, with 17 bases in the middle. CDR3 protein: CASYPSGIRYEQYF. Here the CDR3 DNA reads TGTGCCAGCTATCCTTCGGGGATCCGCTACGAGCAGTACTTC.

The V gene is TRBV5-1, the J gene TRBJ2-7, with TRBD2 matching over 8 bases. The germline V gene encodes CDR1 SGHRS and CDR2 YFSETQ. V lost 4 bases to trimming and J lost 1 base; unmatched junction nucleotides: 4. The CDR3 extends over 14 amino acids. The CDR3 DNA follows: TGCGCCAGCAGCCTAGGACTAGCTTCCTACGAGCAGTACTTC. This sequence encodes CASSLGLASYEQYF.

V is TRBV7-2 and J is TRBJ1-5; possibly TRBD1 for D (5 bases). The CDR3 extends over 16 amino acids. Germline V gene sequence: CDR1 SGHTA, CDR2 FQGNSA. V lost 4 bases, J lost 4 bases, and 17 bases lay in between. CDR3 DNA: TGTGCCAGCAGCTCAGTCGGACACTTGATGAATCAGCCCCAGCATTTT. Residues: CASSSVGHLMNQPQHF. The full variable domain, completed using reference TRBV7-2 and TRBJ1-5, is GAGVSQSPSNKVTEKGKDVELRCDPISGHTALYWYRQSLGQGLEFLIYFQGNSAPDKSGLPSDRFSAERTGGSVSTLTIQRTQQEDSAVYLCASSSVGHLMNQPQHFGDGTRLSIL.

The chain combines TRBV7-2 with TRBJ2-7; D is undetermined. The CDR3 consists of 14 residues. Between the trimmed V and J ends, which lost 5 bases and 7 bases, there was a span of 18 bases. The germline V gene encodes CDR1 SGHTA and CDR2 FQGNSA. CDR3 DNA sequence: TGTGCCAGCAGCCCCGGACGGCTCACGCCTGAGCAGTACTTC. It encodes CASSPGRLTPEQYF.

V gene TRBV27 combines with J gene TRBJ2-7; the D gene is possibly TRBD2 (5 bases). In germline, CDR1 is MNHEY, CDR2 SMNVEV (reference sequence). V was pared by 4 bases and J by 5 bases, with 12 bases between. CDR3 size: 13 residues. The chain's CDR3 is CASSSGPGNEQYF. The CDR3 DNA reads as TGTGCCAGCAGTTCCGGACCGGGGAACGAGCAGTACTTC.

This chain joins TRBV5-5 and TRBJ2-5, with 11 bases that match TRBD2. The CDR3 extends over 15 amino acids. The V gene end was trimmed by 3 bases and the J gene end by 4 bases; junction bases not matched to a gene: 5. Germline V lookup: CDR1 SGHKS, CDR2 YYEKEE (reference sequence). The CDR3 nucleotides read TGTGCCAGCAGCTCTAGCGGGGGGCCGGGAGAGACCCAGTACTTC. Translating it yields CASSSSGGPGETQYF.

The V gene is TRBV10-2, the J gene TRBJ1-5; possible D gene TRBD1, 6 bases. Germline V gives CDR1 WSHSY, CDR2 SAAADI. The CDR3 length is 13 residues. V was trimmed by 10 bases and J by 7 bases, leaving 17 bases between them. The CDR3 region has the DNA TGCGCCACTACAGGGTTGGTCGGGCAGCCCCAGCATTTT. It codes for CATTGLVGQPQHF.